These 8 T cell receptor beta chains were sequenced from one sample in a study of CD8+CD57+ T cells in acquired aplastic anemia. The patients chosen for sequencing had shown expansion of CD8+CD57+ cells (detected by flow cytometry). Investigators profiled TCR beta VDJ and CDR3 from genomic DNA template. TCRdb re-called the reads with MiXCR, one entry per CDR3 protein. This table has hundreds of thousands of distinct CDR3 sequences, 25% to 40% appearing once. The sequencing input was sorted CD4+, CD8+, or CD8+CD57+ T cells (not recorded which) from PBMCs. All receptors derive from a human donor with aplastic anemia.

As for this clonotype: A read error is possible here, since a much larger clone lies one base away. The chain joins TRBV11-2 to TRBJ2-3, with D perhaps TRBD1 or TRBD2 (6 bases each). Germline V gene lookup returns CDR1 SGHAT and CDR2 FQNNGV. The CDR3 contains 16 residues. The CDR3 region is CVSIRGVGESTDTQYF. In DNA, the CDR3 is TGTGTCAGCATAAGGGGGGTGGGAGAGAGCACAGATACGCAGTATTTT.

CDR3 sequence (DNA): TGTGCCAGCAGCTTACAGGGGGCTTCCTCGAACACCATATATTTT. As protein: CASSLQGASSNTIYF. The rearrangement joins TRBV2 to TRBJ1-3, with TRBD1 identical over 9 bases. Losses at the gene ends were 6 bases for V and 7 bases for J; bases not matched to a gene: 10. The CDR3 has 15 amino acids. Germline V gene data show CDR1 as SNHLY and CDR2 as FYNNEI.

This clonotype was counted a few times. The V call is TRBV25-1, the J call TRBJ1-2, with unresolved D. The CDR3 consists of 14 residues. Trimming took off 6 bases at V and 0 bases at J, with 11 bases between the two ends. Germline assignment: CDR1 MGHDK and CDR2 SYGVNS. This chain's CDR3 is CASRRYRANYGYTF. The DNA for the CDR3 is TGTGCCAGCAGGAGGTATCGAGCTAACTATGGCTACACCTTC.

This sequence joins TRBV5-1 and TRBJ1-3, with D maybe TRBD1 (5 bases). Germline lookup yields CDR1 SGHRS and CDR2 YFSETQ. The ends were cut back, 0 bases at V and 4 bases at J, with 14 bases in the middle. CDR3 length: 16 residues. The chain's CDR3 is CASSLVGATGGNTIYF. The CDR3 DNA reads as TGCGCCAGCAGCTTGGTTGGGGCGACCGGCGGAAACACCATATATTTT.

This clonotype has ten or more counts. The J gene is TRBJ1-6, the V gene TRBV5-6; TRBD1 matches at 7 bases. CDR3 size: 14 residues. CDR1 SGHDT and CDR2 YYEEEE come from the germline V gene. The junction had 4 bases not matched to a gene; V was cut back by 0 bases and J by 10 bases. The CDR3 loop reads CASSLGPGGSPLHF. In nucleotides, the CDR3 is TGTGCCAGCAGCTTGGGTCCAGGGGGATCACCCCTCCACTTT. The full variable domain, rest sourced from reference TRBV5-6 and TRBJ1-6, is DAGVTQSPTHLIKTRGQQVTLRCSPKSGHDTVSWYQQALGQGPQFIFQYYEEEERQRGNFPDRFSGHQFPNYSSELNVNALLLGDSALYLCASSLGPGGSPLHFGNGTRLTVT.

Regarding this clonotype: One base away lies a much larger clone, so this may be a sequencing read error. The J gene is TRBJ2-7, the V gene TRBV5-5; 14 nucleotides agree with TRBD2. The V gene end was trimmed by 4 bases and the J gene end by 3 bases; junction bases not matched to a gene: 6. The CDR3 runs 16 residues. CDR1 and CDR2 (germline): SGHKS, YYEKEE (reference sequence). The CDR3 DNA reads as TGTGCCAGCAGCGTCAGACTAGCGGGGGGGGTCTACGAGCAGTACTTC. Its protein product is CASSVRLAGGVYEQYF.

This clonotype was observed a few times. This chain links TRBV24-1 with TRBJ2-2, with TRBD2 matching over 14 bases. CDR3 length: 18 residues. Germline V gene data show CDR1 as KGHDR and CDR2 as SFDVKD. Trimming cost V 0 bases and J 7 bases; bases outside gene matches: 6. In DNA form, the CDR3 reads TGTGCCACCAGTGATTTGTCACCGGGACTAGCGGGAGTCGGGGAGCTGTTTTTT. This gives the protein CATSDLSPGLAGVGELFF.

As regards this clonotype: Its ends do not fully match the called genes, so a read error is possible. The chain has TRBV19 and TRBJ1-5; D not resolved. There are 14 residues in the CDR3. Per germline, CDR1 LNHDA and CDR2 SQIVND (reference sequence). CDR3: CASSMGTGNQSQHF. The CDR3 bases are TGTGCCAGTAGTATGGGTACGGGCAATCAGTCCCAGCATTTT.